The entry below gives a single T cell receptor (beta chain) sequence along with its context. No antigen is known for it. Germline loops: CDR1 LNHDA, CDR2 SQIVND (reference sequence). The CDR3 length is 15 residues. Between the trimmed V and J ends, which lost 4 bases and 6 bases, there was a span of 16 bases. It was with 60 Vbeta and 13 Jbeta primers that the PCR ran. Original analysis: Counted up in a later analysis, unique TCR beta chains came to 65 million to 80 million, with around 10 million shared. Data came from immunoSEQ multiplex PCR; TCRdb stores just in-frame clones and leaves some out. That table gives V, J and clone size, and the DNA gave D and trimming. The data contain roughly 200,000 clones, around 88% of them seen just once; the ten biggest clones take up more than 1.5%. This record belongs to a study of cytomegalovirus exposure and HLA in healthy donors. Findings of the study overall: A few CMV-associated chains were confirmed in vitro to be specific for CMV antigens. Later genetic work tied a missense DCLRE1C variant to beta-chain V and J trimming.

J is TRBJ1-5 and V is TRBV19; D remains ambiguous. This TCR came from a man in his forties in good health and CMV-seropositive. The sequenced sample consisted of PBMCs. The CDR3 protein is CASSTTSQRGQPQHF. In nucleotides, the CDR3 is TGTGCCAGTAGTACGACCTCACAGCGGGGTCAGCCCCAGCATTTT.